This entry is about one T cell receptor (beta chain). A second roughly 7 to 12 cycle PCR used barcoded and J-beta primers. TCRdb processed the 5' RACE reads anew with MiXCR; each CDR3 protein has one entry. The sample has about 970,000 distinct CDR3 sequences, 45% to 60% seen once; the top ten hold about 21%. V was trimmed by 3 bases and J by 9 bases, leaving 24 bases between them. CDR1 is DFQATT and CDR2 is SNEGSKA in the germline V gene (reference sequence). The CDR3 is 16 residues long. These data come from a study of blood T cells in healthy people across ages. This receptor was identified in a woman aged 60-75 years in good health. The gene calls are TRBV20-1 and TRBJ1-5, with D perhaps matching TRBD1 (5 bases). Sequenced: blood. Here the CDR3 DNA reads TGCAGTGCTAGTGGTCCGGGCAGGGCATTCGGAGGGCCCCAGCATTTT. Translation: CSASGPGRAFGGPQHF.